The source of this T cell receptor beta chain is a study of OX40 agonist ivuxolimab in advanced cancers. Overall study findings and caveats: Blood T cells, both CD4+ and CD8+, expanded clonally by week 6 at 0.1 to 3.0 mg/kg.

Measured with immunoSEQ multiplex PCR; TCRdb has only the in-frame clones, and not every one. The table records about 100,000 clones, around 89% of them present only once. Trimming at V came to 3 bases and at J to 1 base, leaving 1 base not matched to a gene. The V gene's germline CDR1 is SGHTA and CDR2 FQGTGA. This CDR3 region has 14 residues. Details on this clone: What it recognizes is unknown.

Sequences were derived from CD4+ or CD8+ T cells sorted from blood, sampled in a trial of the OX40 agonist ivuxolimab. The TCR was taken from an adult with an advanced solid tumor such as melanoma, head and neck, liver or kidney cancer. The chain combines TRBV7-3 with TRBJ1-1; 8 bases fit TRBD1. CDR3 nucleotide sequence: TGTGCCAGCAGCTTCGGGACAGGGAACACTGAAGCTTTCTTT. It translates to CASSFGTGNTEAFF.